This T cell receptor (beta chain) derives from a study of T cells in tumors after PD-1 blockade. In the study overall: Some patients also took daily vismodegib 150 mg during anti-PD-1 treatment.

Here immunoSEQ multiplex PCR was the method, and the copy in TCRdb shows in-frame clones only, minus some. The sample lists some 43,000 clones, 65% to 85% occurring once. The CDR3 length is 14 residues. Germline CDR1 is LGHDT and CDR2 is YNNKEL (reference sequence). With V trimmed by 3 bases and J by 5 bases, 3 bases remained unmatched. The chain employs TRBV3-1 (or the pseudogene TRBV3-2) and TRBJ1-4; 7 bases agree with TRBD1. Material: PBMCs, obtained before anti-PD-1 treatment. The sequence derives from a human donor with basal cell carcinoma. The CDR3 DNA sequence: TGTGCCAGCAGCCACCCGGGACAGAATGAAAAACTGTTTTTT. It specifies CASSHPGQNEKLFF.